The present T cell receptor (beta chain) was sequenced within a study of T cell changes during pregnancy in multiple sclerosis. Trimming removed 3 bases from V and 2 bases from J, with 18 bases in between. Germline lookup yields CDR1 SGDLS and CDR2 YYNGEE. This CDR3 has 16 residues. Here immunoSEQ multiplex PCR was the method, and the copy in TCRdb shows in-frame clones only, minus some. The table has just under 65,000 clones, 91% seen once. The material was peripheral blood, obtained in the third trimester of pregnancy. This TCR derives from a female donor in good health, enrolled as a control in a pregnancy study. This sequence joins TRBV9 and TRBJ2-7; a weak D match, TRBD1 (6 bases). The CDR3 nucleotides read TGTGCCAGCAGCGGGGTGGGTGGGGGCAGGACCTACGAGCAGTACTTC. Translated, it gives CASSGVGGGRTYEQYF.